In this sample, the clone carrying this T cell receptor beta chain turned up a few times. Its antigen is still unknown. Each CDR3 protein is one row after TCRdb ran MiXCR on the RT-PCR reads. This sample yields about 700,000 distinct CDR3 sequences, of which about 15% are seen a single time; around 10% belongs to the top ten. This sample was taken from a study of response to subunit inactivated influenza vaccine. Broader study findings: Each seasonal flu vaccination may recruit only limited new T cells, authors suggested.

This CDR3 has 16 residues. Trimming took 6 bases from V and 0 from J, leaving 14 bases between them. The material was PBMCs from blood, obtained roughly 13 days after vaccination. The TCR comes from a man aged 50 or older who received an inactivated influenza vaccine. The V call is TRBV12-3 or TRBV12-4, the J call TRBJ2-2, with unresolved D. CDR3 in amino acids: CASRPGSTANTGELFF. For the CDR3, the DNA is TGTGCCAGCAGGCCGGGTTCGACTGCGAACACCGGGGAGCTGTTTTTT.